This record concerns one T cell receptor (beta chain) sequence. Sequenced by immunoSEQ multiplex PCR; TCRdb stores in-frame clones only, minus some. The sample carries more than 2,000,000 clones, approximately 93% recorded once. The sample is drawn from a study of shared clonotypes between healthy human individuals. Per the germline V gene, CDR1 is MNHEY and CDR2 is SMNVEV (reference sequence). Trimming stripped 9 bases from V and 0 bases from J, with 3 bases between. This CDR3 contains 11 residues. The sequence was obtained from a man between 18 and 29 years old in good health. Some clones in this sample may be carry-over from other donors' samples. This chain connects TRBV27 to TRBJ2-1, with no clear D. Sequencing was performed on naive CD4+ T cells from PBMCs. Indicated subset: CD45RA+ positively selected. CDR3 protein: CASHSYNEQFF. The CDR3 DNA is TGTGCCAGTCACTCCTACAATGAGCAGTTCTTC.